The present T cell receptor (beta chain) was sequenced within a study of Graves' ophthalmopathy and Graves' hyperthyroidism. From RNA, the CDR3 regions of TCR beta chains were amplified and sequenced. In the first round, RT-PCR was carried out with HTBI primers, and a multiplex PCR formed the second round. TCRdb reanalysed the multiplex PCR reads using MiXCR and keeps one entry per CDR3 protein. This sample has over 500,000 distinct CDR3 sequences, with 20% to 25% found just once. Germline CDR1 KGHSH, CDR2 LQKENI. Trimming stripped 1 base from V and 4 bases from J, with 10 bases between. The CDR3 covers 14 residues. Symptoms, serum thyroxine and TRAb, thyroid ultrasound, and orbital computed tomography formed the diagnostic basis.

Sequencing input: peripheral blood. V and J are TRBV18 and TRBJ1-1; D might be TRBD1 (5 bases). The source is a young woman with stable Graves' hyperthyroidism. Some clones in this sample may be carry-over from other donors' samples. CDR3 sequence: CASSPLQEITEAFF. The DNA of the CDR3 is TGTGCCAGCTCACCACTACAGGAAATCACTGAAGCTTTCTTT. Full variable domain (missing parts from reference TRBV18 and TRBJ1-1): NAGVMQNPRHLVRRRGQEARLRCSPMKGHSHVYWYRQLPEEGLKFMVYLQKENIIDESGMPKERFSAEFPKEGPSILRIQQVVRGDSAAYFCASSPLQEITEAFFGQGTRLTVV.